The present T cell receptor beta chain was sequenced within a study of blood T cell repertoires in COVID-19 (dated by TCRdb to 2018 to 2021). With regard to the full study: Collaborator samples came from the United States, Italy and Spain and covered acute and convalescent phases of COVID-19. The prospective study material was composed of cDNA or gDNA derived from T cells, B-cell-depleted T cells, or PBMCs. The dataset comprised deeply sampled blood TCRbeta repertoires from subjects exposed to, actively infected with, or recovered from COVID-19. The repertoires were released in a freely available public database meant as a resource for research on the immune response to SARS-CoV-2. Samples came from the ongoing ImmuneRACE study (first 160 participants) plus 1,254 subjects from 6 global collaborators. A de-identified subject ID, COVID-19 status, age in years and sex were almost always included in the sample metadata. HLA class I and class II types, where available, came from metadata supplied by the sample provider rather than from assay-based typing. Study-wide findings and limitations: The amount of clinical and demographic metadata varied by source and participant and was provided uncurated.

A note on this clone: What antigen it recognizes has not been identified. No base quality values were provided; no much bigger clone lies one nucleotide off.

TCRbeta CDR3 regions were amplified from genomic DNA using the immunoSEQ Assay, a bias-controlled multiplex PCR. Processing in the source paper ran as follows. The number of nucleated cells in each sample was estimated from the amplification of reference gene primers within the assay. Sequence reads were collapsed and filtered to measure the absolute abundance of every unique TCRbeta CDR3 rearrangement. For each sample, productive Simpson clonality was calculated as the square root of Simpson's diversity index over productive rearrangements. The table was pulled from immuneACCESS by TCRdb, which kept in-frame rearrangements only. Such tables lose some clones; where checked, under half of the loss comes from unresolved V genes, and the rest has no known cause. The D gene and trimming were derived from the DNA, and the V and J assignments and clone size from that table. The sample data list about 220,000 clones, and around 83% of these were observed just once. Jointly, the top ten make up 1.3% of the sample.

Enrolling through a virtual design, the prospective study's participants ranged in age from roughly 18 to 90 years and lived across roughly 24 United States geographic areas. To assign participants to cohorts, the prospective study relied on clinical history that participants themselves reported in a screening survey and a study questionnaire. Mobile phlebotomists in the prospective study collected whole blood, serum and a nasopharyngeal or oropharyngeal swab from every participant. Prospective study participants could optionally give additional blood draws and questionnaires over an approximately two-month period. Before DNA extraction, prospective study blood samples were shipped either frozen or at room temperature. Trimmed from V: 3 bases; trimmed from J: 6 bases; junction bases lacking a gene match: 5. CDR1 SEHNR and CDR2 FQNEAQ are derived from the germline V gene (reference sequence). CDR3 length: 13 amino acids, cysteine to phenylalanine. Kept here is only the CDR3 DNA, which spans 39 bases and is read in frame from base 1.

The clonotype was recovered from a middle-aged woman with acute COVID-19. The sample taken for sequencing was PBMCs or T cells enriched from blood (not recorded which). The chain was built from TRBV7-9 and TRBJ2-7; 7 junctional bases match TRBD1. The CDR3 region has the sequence CASSFWTGGEQYF. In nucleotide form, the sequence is TGTGCCAGCAGCTTCTGGACAGGTGGCGAGCAGTACTTC.